One and the same sample provided the 15 T cell receptor beta chains below, sequenced in a study of T cell repertoires in cytomegalovirus infection. TCRdb re-called the reads through MiXCR, storing one row per CDR3 protein. The profile shows around 740,000 distinct CDR3 sequences, 35% of them singletons. Sequencing was performed on PBMCs. The receptors were sampled from a human donor in good health (CMV status not recorded). Some clones in this sample may be carry-over from other donors' samples.

The chain carries TRBV5-6 and TRBJ2-5; 7 positions match TRBD1. The V segment lost 0 bases and the J segment 5 bases; nucleotides outside the gene matches: 10. Germline V gene data show CDR1 as SGHDT and CDR2 as YYEEEE. The length of the CDR3 is 16 residues. The CDR3 DNA reads as TGTGCCAGCAGCTTGGGTTTCAGGGGGAAAGGGGAGACCCAGTACTTC. The encoded protein is CASSLGFRGKGETQYF.

About this clonotype itself: A read error may account for a junction end that differs from germline. This sequence joins TRBV4-1 and TRBJ2-7; tentatively, D is TRBD1 (6 bases). CDR1 is MGHRA and CDR2 is YSYEKL in the germline V gene. This CDR3 is 16 amino acids long. CDR3 nucleotides: TGCTCCAGCAGCCAAGGTGCGTCCCGGGACAAAAACGAGCAGTACTTC. It codes for CSSSQGASRDKNEQYF.

The CDR3 DNA reads as TGTGCCAGCAGACCACGACTAGCGCAGACCTACAATGAGCAGTTCTTC. Its translation is CASRPRLAQTYNEQFF. V gene TRBV6-6 combines with J gene TRBJ2-1, with 8 nucleotides matching TRBD2. With V trimmed by 6 bases and J by 2 bases, 9 bases remained unmatched. CDR1 and CDR2 (germline): MNHNY, SVGAGI (reference sequence). This CDR3 has 16 amino acids.

The rearrangement uses TRBV5-1 and TRBJ1-6; unclear D gene. Germline CDR1 reads SGHRS; CDR2 reads YFSETQ. Trimming pared 1 base from V and 3 bases from J, leaving 8 bases between. There are 15 residues in the CDR3. As DNA, the CDR3 is TGCGCCAGCAGCTTGACGCCAGACTATAATTCACCCCTCCACTTT. As protein: CASSLTPDYNSPLHF.

V gene TRBV20-1 combines with J gene TRBJ2-3; maybe TRBD2 (6 bases). Germline CDR1 reads DFQATT; CDR2 reads SNEGSKA (reference sequence). The CDR3 loop spans 14 amino acids. V was pared by 1 base and J by 0 bases, with 8 bases between. CDR3 sequence: CSARVGGSTDTQYF. The CDR3 coding sequence is TGCAGTGCTAGAGTTGGAGGGAGCACAGATACGCAGTATTTT.

Concerning this clonotype: Compared with germline, one end of the junction differs, possibly owing to a read error. The rearrangement uses TRBV12-3 or TRBV12-4 and TRBJ1-2; D unclear. The length of the CDR3 is 13 residues. The CDR3 protein is CARSLSAAFVYTF. CDR3 nucleotide sequence: TGTGCCAGAAGTTTATCTGCGGCGTTCGTCTACACCTTC.

V gene TRBV20-1 combines with J gene TRBJ2-1; 10 bases are a match to TRBD2. The V and J ends lost 3 bases and 9 bases, in that order; junction bases with no gene match: 2. Looked up from germline, CDR1 is DFQATT and CDR2 is SNEGSKA (reference sequence). This CDR3 region has 12 residues. CDR3 residues: CSARGLAIEQFF. DNA for the CDR3: TGCAGTGCTAGGGGACTAGCGATTGAGCAGTTCTTC.

This clonotype came up a few times. The chain combines TRBV2 with TRBJ1-4; D ambiguous. The CDR3 has 12 residues. CDR1 SNHLY and CDR2 FYNNEI come from the germline V gene. Trimming left V 6 bases short and J 11 bases short, with 13 bases between. CDR3 DNA: TGTGCCAGCAGGGACCTCTCTTGGAAACTGTTTTTT. Translating gives CASRDLSWKLFF.

The rearrangement joins TRBV28 to TRBJ2-5; TRBD1 aligns across 7 bases. The CDR3 extends over 14 amino acids. Trimming at V came to 6 bases and at J to 1 base, leaving 5 bases not matched to a gene. Germline assignment: CDR1 MDHEN and CDR2 SYDVKM. CDR3 DNA sequence: TGTGCCAGCAGACTCAGGGACAGCCAAGAGACCCAGTACTTC. Translation gives CASRLRDSQETQYF.

V gene TRBV9 combines with J gene TRBJ1-4; D call uncertain. Germline V gene data show CDR1 as SGDLS and CDR2 as YYNGEE. V lost 3 bases and J lost 0, with 6 bases in between. CDR3 size: 14 residues. As DNA, the CDR3 is TGTGCCAGCAGCGAACATGCAACTAATGAAAAACTGTTTTTT. Protein product: CASSEHATNEKLFF.

V is TRBV5-3 and J is TRBJ1-5; no reliable D call. TRBV5-3 is noted as an ORF with a role that remains uncertain. V gave up 10 bases and J gave up 4 bases, with 18 bases separating them. The CDR3 spans 14 residues. Here the CDR3 reads CAGSLRLANQPQHF. CDR3 in DNA: TGTGCCGGCAGCTTAAGGCTCGCGAATCAGCCCCAGCATTTT.

In this sample, this clonotype turned up many times. CDR3 coding DNA: TGTGCCAGCAGCCCCCGGACTAGCGGGGGCCAAGAGACCCAGTACTTC. It codes for CASSPRTSGGQETQYF. The chain joins TRBV7-8 to TRBJ2-5; TRBD2 matches at 13 bases. Trimming at V came to 5 bases and at J to 1 base, leaving 4 bases not matched to a gene. Germline values: CDR1 SGHVS, CDR2 FQNEAQ. The CDR3 runs to 16 residues.

In its sample, this clonotype was seen a few times. The rearrangement joins TRBV2 to TRBJ1-1; 8 bases fit TRBD1. Looked up from germline, CDR1 is SNHLY and CDR2 is FYNNEI. The CDR3 covers 14 residues. V trimming: 8 bases; J trimming: 1 base; junction bases outside the gene matches: 6. CDR3 sequence reads: CASRRGLSNTEAFF. CDR3 DNA sequence: TGTGCCAGCCGCAGGGGGCTTTCGAACACTGAAGCTTTCTTT.

The rearrangement links TRBV27 to TRBJ2-2, with TRBD1 matching over 7 bases. This CDR3 has 17 amino acids. The germline gives CDR1 MNHEY, CDR2 SMNVEV (reference sequence). Unmatched junction bases numbered 8, after V lost 4 bases and J lost 0 bases. The CDR3 region is CASSSTADRANTGELFF. The CDR3, as DNA: TGTGCCAGCAGTTCGACTGCCGACAGGGCGAACACCGGGGAGCTGTTTTTT.

The V and J genes are TRBV20-1 and TRBJ1-2; D is perhaps TRBD1 (5 bases). V was pared by 5 bases and J by 7 bases, with 14 bases between. This CDR3 is 12 amino acids long. Germline CDR1 reads DFQATT; CDR2 reads SNEGSKA (reference sequence). The CDR3 here is CSAWGGHGGYTF. As DNA, the CDR3 is TGCAGTGCTTGGGGCGGTCACGGTGGCTACACCTTC.